These 31 T cell receptor beta chains originate from one sample sequenced in a study of response to subunit inactivated influenza vaccine. TCRdb itself ran the RT-PCR reads through MiXCR, one entry per CDR3 protein. Of about 500,000 distinct CDR3 sequences in the sample, about 15% were seen once. Material: CD4+ T cells sorted from PBMCs, obtained roughly 24 months after vaccination. These receptor sequences come from a man in his fifties or sixties who received an inactivated influenza vaccine.

This clonotype was seen only once. The chain combines TRBV2 with TRBJ2-1; D is perhaps TRBD2 (5 bases). The CDR3 consists of 13 residues. Germline V CDR1 and CDR2: SNHLY, FYNNEI. The V and J ends lost 6 bases and 5 bases respectively, with 11 bases between them. CDR3 region: CASRPTRDNEQFF. CDR3 nucleotide sequence: TGTGCCAGCAGGCCTACTAGGGACAATGAGCAGTTCTTC.

This clonotype was detected only once. V and J are TRBV4-1 and TRBJ2-5; D may be TRBD1 or TRBD2 (5 bases each). With 1 base removed from V and 3 bases from J, the gap between germline ends came to 24 bases. CDR1 MGHRA and CDR2 YSYEKL come from the germline V gene. The CDR3 spans 19 residues. In DNA form, the CDR3 reads TGCGCCAGCAGCCAAGGTCAGAGGTTAGATGAGGGACGGAAAGAGACCCAGTACTTC. This codes for CASSQGQRLDEGRKETQYF.

This clonotype showed up just a few times. The rearrangement links TRBV2 to TRBJ1-2; a possible D gene is TRBD1 (5 bases). Trimming shortened V by 2 bases and J by 7 bases, and 20 bases separated the two germline ends. The V gene's germline CDR1 is SNHLY and CDR2 FYNNEI. The CDR3 contains 16 residues. CDR3: CASSELAVSGVGGYTF. In nucleotides, the CDR3 is TGTGCCAGCAGTGAATTGGCCGTATCGGGGGTGGGTGGCTACACCTTC. Full variable domain (missing parts from reference TRBV2 and TRBJ1-2): EPEVTQTPSHQVTQMGQEVILRCVPISNHLYFYWYRQILGQKVEFLVSFYNNEISEKSEIFDDQFSVERPDGSNFTLKIRSTKLEDSAMYFCASSELAVSGVGGYTFGSGTRLTVV.

The chain links TRBV7-9 to TRBJ2-2; TRBD2 matches at 9 bases. The germline gives CDR1 SEHNR, CDR2 FQNEAQ (reference sequence). The CDR3 is 15 amino acids. The V gene end was trimmed by 5 bases and the J gene end by 7 bases; junction bases not matched to a gene: 8. In DNA form, the CDR3 reads TGTGCCAGCAGCCTCGGGACTAGCAGTATCGGGGAGCTGTTTTTT. It specifies CASSLGTSSIGELFF.

This clonotype was recorded a few times. This chain joins TRBV6-1 and TRBJ2-1; tentatively, D is TRBD2 (5 bases). The CDR3 is 15 amino acids. The ends were cut back, 5 bases at V and 6 bases at J, with 17 bases in the middle. CDR1 is MNHNS and CDR2 is SASEGT in the germline V gene. The CDR3 sequence is CASSTHRGFSNEQFF. In nucleotides, the CDR3 is TGTGCCAGCAGTACCCACCGAGGGTTTAGCAATGAGCAGTTCTTC.

The genes are TRBV5-1 and TRBJ2-3, with TRBD2 as a possible D gene (5 bases). CDR3 length: 13 amino acids. Germline lookup yields CDR1 SGHRS and CDR2 YFSETQ. V shed 7 bases and J shed 5 bases, with 14 bases lying between them. CDR3 DNA: TGCGCCAGCTCGGGGTTGGTCCAAGATACGCAGTATTTT. This encodes CASSGLVQDTQYF.

A few counts support this clonotype. This rearrangement joins TRBV7-9 to TRBJ2-7, with D perhaps TRBD1 (6 bases). The germline gives CDR1 SEHNR, CDR2 FQNEAQ (reference sequence). This CDR3 is built from 12 residues. Deletions cut 5 bases from V and 9 bases from J, with 14 bases between. Here the CDR3 DNA reads TGTGCCAGCAGCGATATACCAGGGGTGCAGTACTTC. Translation: CASSDIPGVQYF.

This clonotype was recorded many times. The chain is built from TRBV20-1 and TRBJ2-7; D call uncertain. V was shortened by 3 bases and J by 2 bases, with 2 bases between the two germline ends. The CDR3 loop spans 10 amino acids. Looked up from germline, CDR1 is DFQATT and CDR2 is SNEGSKA (reference sequence). The CDR3 reads CSASPYEQYF. As DNA, the CDR3 is TGCAGTGCTAGTCCCTACGAGCAGTACTTC.

In this sample, this clonotype turned up a few times. For the CDR3, the DNA is TGCGCCAGCAGCGACCCGCGTTACGGACACCACTACACCTTC. This codes for CASSDPRYGHHYTF. The chain recombines TRBV5-1 with TRBJ1-2, with a possible D match to TRBD1 (5 bases). The CDR3 spans 14 residues. The ends were cut back, 4 bases at V and 10 bases at J, with 20 bases in the middle. CDR1 is SGHRS, CDR2 YFSETQ, per germline.

The sample holds a few counts of this clonotype. The chain links TRBV6-2 or TRBV6-3 to TRBJ1-1; a weak D match, TRBD1 (5 bases). Germline CDR1 MNHEY, CDR2 SVGEGT. The CDR3 runs to 14 residues. V was trimmed by 6 bases and J by 6 bases, leaving 17 bases between them. The CDR3 sequence is CASSPTSRGAEAFF. CDR3 nucleotide sequence: TGTGCCAGCAGCCCCACGTCGAGGGGAGCTGAAGCTTTCTTT.

This clonotype has a handful of counts. The V call is TRBV24-1, the J call TRBJ1-2; D is undetermined. V gave up 2 bases and J gave up 2 bases, with 2 bases separating them. The CDR3 runs to 12 residues. Germline values: CDR1 KGHDR, CDR2 SFDVKD. CDR3 sequence (DNA): TGTGCCACCAGTGATTACAACTATGGCTACACCTTC. It is translated as CATSDYNYGYTF.

At least ten counts were recorded for this clonotype. V gene TRBV5-1 combines with J gene TRBJ2-7; D may match TRBD1 or TRBD2 (5 bases each). V lost 4 bases, J lost 4 bases, and 12 bases lay in between. CDR1 and CDR2 from the germline V gene are SGHRS and YFSETQ. CDR3 size: 13 residues. CDR3 residues: CASSNRDGYEQYF. The CDR3 region has the DNA TGCGCCAGCAGCAACCGGGACGGTTACGAGCAGTACTTC.

This clonotype was seen a few times. This sequence joins TRBV4-3 and TRBJ2-7; no reliable D call. Per germline, CDR1 LGHNA and CDR2 YSLEER. The CDR3 has 16 residues. V lost 1 base and J lost 6, with 19 bases in between. The CDR3 nucleotides read TGCGCCAGCAGCCAAGCGAATAGTAAAATATCCGGCGAGCAGTACTTC. This gives the protein CASSQANSKISGEQYF.

The V and J genes are TRBV4-2 and TRBJ2-5, with TRBD2 matching 11 bases. The germline V gene encodes CDR1 LGHNA and CDR2 YNFKEQ. V lost 2 bases, J lost 4 bases, and 6 bases stayed unmatched. This CDR3 comprises 16 residues. CDR3 sequence (DNA): TGTGCCAGCAGCCAATCAGGGGGGACTAGCGGAGAGACCCAGTACTTC. Amino acid sequence: CASSQSGGTSGETQYF.

This clonotype was counted between two and nine times. One junction end disagrees with the germline gene, perhaps due to a read error. The chain links TRBV7-7 to TRBJ2-1; 10 nucleotides agree with TRBD1. The CDR3 covers 13 residues. Germline CDR1 reads SSHAT; CDR2 reads FNYEAQ (reference sequence). The CDR3 DNA follows: TGTGCTAGCAGCTTTGGACAGGGGGATGAGCAGTTCTTC. Protein sequence: CASSFGQGDEQFF.

About this clonotype itself: Germline and junction disagree at one end, which may indicate a read error. The rearrangement links TRBV6-1 to TRBJ2-3; a weak D match, TRBD2 (5 bases). CDR3 length: 14 amino acids. CDR1 and CDR2 from the germline V gene are MNHNS and SASEGT. The CDR3 nucleotides are TGTGCCAGCAGCGAAGCGGCACGGGGAAATACGCAGTATTTT. Its translation is CASSEAARGNTQYF.

This clonotype has just a few counts. The chain is built from TRBV9 and TRBJ2-3; D remains unclear. Trimming took off 0 bases at V and 0 bases at J, with 8 bases between the two ends. Germline CDR1 and CDR2: SGDLS and YYNGEE. The CDR3 consists of 15 residues. CDR3: CASSVEAISTDTQYF. The DNA for the CDR3 is TGTGCCAGCAGCGTAGAGGCCATTAGCACAGATACGCAGTATTTT.

This clonotype appeared once. The chain uses TRBV5-1 and TRBJ2-1, with D possibly being TRBD1 or TRBD2 (7 bases each). The V gene's germline CDR1 is SGHRS and CDR2 YFSETQ. This CDR3 has 16 residues. V lost 4 bases to trimming and J lost 6 bases, with 20 bases between them. Here the CDR3 DNA reads TGCGCCAGCAGCCATACAGGGAGGGGGCTGATCAATGAGCAGTTCTTC. Its translation: CASSHTGRGLINEQFF. The variable domain in full, with the rest retrieved from reference TRBV5-1 and TRBJ2-1, is KAGVTQTPRYLIKTRGQQVTLSCSPISGHRSVSWYQQTPGQGLQFLFEYFSETQRNKGNFPGRFSGRQFSNSRSEMNVSTLELGDSALYLCASSHTGRGLINEQFFGPGTRLTVL.

This clonotype turned up a few times. V and J are TRBV5-5 and TRBJ2-7; 7 bases fit TRBD1. The ends lost 4 bases at V and 1 base at J; junction bases unmatched: 8. This CDR3 spans 15 amino acids. Germline-derived CDR1 and CDR2 are SGHKS and YYEKEE (reference sequence). The CDR3 is CASSDMRQGSYEQYF. The CDR3 coding sequence is TGTGCCAGCAGCGATATGAGACAGGGATCCTACGAGCAGTACTTC.

This clonotype was picked up a small number of times. V and J are TRBV23-1 and TRBJ2-4, with TRBD1 as a possible D gene (5 bases). TRBV23-1 is designated an ORF whose function remains uncertain. CDR3 size: 18 residues. Between the trimmed V and J ends, which lost 2 bases and 3 bases, there was a span of 20 bases. In nucleotides, the CDR3 is TGCGCCAGCAGTCAAACCACGGACATGGGGCCAGTCAAAAACATTCAGTACTTC. Amino acid sequence: CASSQTTDMGPVKNIQYF.

The rearrangement uses TRBV7-6 and TRBJ2-5, with 9 bases aligning to TRBD2. With V trimmed by 1 base and J by 3 bases, 9 bases remained unmatched. The CDR3 covers 17 residues. Germline CDR1 is SGHVS and CDR2 is FNYEAQ. CDR3 DNA sequence: TGTGCCAGCAGCTTAGTCTTAGCGGGGGCCTTAGAAGAGACCCAGTACTTC. It yields the protein CASSLVLAGALEETQYF. Variable domain in full (rest from reference TRBV7-6 and TRBJ2-5): GAGVSQSPRYKVTKRGQDVALRCDPISGHVSLYWYRQALGQGPEFLTYFNYEAQQDKSGLPNDRFSAERPEGSISTLTIQRTEQRDSAMYRCASSLVLAGALEETQYFGPGTRLLVL.

The V call is TRBV4-2, the J call TRBJ2-2; 11 positions match TRBD2. Germline CDR1 LGHNA, CDR2 YNFKEQ. This CDR3 contains 17 residues. V dropped 2 bases and J dropped 0; count of bases not matched to a gene: 2. CDR3 loop: CASSQLAGGPNTGELFF. CDR3 bases: TGTGCCAGCAGCCAACTAGCGGGGGGACCGAACACCGGGGAGCTGTTTTTT.

This clonotype came up once. V usage is TRBV18 and J usage is TRBJ2-3; TRBD2 matches at 9 bases. The germline gives CDR1 KGHSH, CDR2 LQKENI. The CDR3 totals 16 residues. Unmatched junction bases numbered 6, after V lost 2 bases and J lost 3 bases. The CDR3 DNA sequence: TGTGCCAGCTCACCATTTCAGCGGGGGGTGACAGATACGCAGTATTTT. Encoded protein: CASSPFQRGVTDTQYF. The variable domain in full, completed from reference TRBV18 and TRBJ2-3, reads NAGVMQNPRHLVRRRGQEARLRCSPMKGHSHVYWYRQLPEEGLKFMVYLQKENIIDESGMPKERFSAEFPKEGPSILRIQQVVRGDSAAYFCASSPFQRGVTDTQYFGPGTRLTVL.

This clonotype came up a few times. The CDR3 nucleotides read TGCGCCAGCAGCTTGAGGTGGGCAGGGAGGAATTCACCCCTCCACTTT. This translates into CASSLRWAGRNSPLHF. The chain links TRBV5-1 to TRBJ1-6, with a possible D match to TRBD1 (5 bases). The V and J ends lost 1 base and 7 bases respectively, with 15 bases between them. The V gene's germline CDR1 is SGHRS and CDR2 YFSETQ. The CDR3 length is 16 residues.

This clonotype was counted a single time. The V call is TRBV15, the J call TRBJ2-3, with D possibly TRBD1 on 5 matching bases. This CDR3 spans 16 amino acids. Germline CDR1 reads LNHNV; CDR2 reads YYDKDF (reference sequence). Trimming shortened V by 1 base and J by 1 base, and 12 bases separated the two germline ends. CDR3 in DNA: TGTGCCACCAGCAGAGGTCCTCCCAGGGGCACAGATACGCAGTATTTT. Its protein product is CATSRGPPRGTDTQYF. Drawing the rest from reference TRBV15 and TRBJ2-3, the complete variable domain is DAMVIQNPRYQVTQFGKPVTLSCSQTLNHNVMYWYQQKSSQAPKLLFHYYDKDFNNEADTPDNFQSRRPNTSFCFLDIRSPGLGDTAMYLCATSRGPPRGTDTQYFGPGTRLTVL.

V usage is TRBV27 and J usage is TRBJ2-5, with a weak D call TRBD1 (6 bases). Per germline, CDR1 MNHEY and CDR2 SMNVEV (reference sequence). Trimming took off 4 bases at V and 0 bases at J, with 6 bases between the two ends. The CDR3 extends over 13 amino acids. The CDR3 DNA follows: TGTGCCAGCAGTTACAGGGACCAAGAGACCCAGTACTTC. Protein: CASSYRDQETQYF.

This clonotype was found a few times. V and J are TRBV7-3 and TRBJ2-2; 7 bases match TRBD2. Trimming at V came to 5 bases and at J to 0 bases, leaving 3 bases not matched to a gene. This CDR3 contains 15 residues. Germline V gene sequence: CDR1 SGHTA, CDR2 FQGTGA. CDR3 region: CASSPGGTNTGELFF. CDR3 DNA: TGTGCCAGCAGCCCCGGGGGGACGAACACCGGGGAGCTGTTTTTT.

This clonotype showed up many times. The chain carries TRBV12-3 or TRBV12-4 and TRBJ1-2; D perhaps matches TRBD1 (6 bases). Trimming removed 6 bases from V and 2 bases from J, with 16 bases in between. The CDR3 loop spans 15 amino acids. CDR3 amino acids: CASSQARGGNYGYTF. The CDR3 DNA reads TGTGCCAGCAGCCAGGCCCGGGGGGGCAACTATGGCTACACCTTC.

This sequence joins TRBV4-1 and TRBJ2-7; D not certain. The germline V gene has CDR1 MGHRA and CDR2 YSYEKL. The CDR3 spans 14 residues. Trimming cost V 4 bases and J 2 bases, with 12 bases left between them. CDR3 sequence: CASSPQPGTYEQYF. CDR3 nucleotides: TGCGCCAGCAGCCCCCAACCGGGCACCTACGAGCAGTACTTC.

This clonotype has a handful of counts. This chain links TRBV4-3 with TRBJ1-1, with 7 positions matching TRBD1. The germline gives CDR1 LGHNA, CDR2 YSLEER. The V and J ends lost 2 bases and 5 bases, in that order; junction bases with no gene match: 5. This CDR3 has 14 amino acids. The CDR3 reads CASSQTGVKTEAFF. The CDR3 DNA reads TGCGCCAGCAGCCAAACAGGGGTTAAAACTGAAGCTTTCTTT.

Many counts were recorded for this clonotype. The chain combines TRBV10-1 with TRBJ2-5; TRBD2 agrees at 9 bases. The J segment lost 1 base and the V segment lost 3 bases, leaving 3 bases of the junction unmatched. CDR1 and CDR2 (germline): WNHNN, SYGVQD (reference sequence). The CDR3 sequence is 15 residues long. The CDR3 spells CASSDQTSGQETQYF. CDR3 bases: TGCGCCAGCAGTGATCAGACTAGCGGCCAAGAGACCCAGTACTTC.